The entry below gives a single T cell receptor beta chain sequence along with its context. J was trimmed by 0 bases and V by 5 bases; bases with no gene match: 12. The CDR3 consists of 18 residues. From germline, CDR1 is MDHEN and CDR2 SYDVKM. This sample is drawn from a study of blood T cell repertoires in COVID-19. The wider study: From T cells, B-cell-depleted T cells, or PBMCs came the material, which was cDNA or gDNA.

This table comes from immunoSEQ multiplex PCR, and its TCRdb copy is limited to in-frame clones, with some not included. The sample carries 100,000 to 150,000 clones, almost 85% recorded once. V is TRBV28 and J is TRBJ1-5, with 8 bases matching TRBD1. The TCR comes from a man aged 55-75 years with acute or convalescent COVID-19. The specimen was peripheral blood. CDR3 loop: CASSPVWTGFPSNQPQHF. CDR3 DNA: TGTGCCAGCAGTCCGGTTTGGACAGGGTTTCCTAGCAATCAGCCCCAGCATTTT.